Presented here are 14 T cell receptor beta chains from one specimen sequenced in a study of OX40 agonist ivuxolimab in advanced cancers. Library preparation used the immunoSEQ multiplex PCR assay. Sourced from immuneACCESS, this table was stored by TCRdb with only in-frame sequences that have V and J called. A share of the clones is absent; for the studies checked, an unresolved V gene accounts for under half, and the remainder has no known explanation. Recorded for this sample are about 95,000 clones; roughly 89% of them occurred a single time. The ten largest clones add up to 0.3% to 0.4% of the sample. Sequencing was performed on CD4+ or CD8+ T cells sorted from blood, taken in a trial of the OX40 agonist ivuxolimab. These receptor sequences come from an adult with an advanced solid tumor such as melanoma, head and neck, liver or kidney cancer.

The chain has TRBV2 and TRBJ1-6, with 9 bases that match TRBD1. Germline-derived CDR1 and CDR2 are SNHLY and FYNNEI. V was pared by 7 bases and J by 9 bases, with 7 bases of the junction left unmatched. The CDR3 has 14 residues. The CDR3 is CASKSGTGSSPLHF. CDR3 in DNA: TGTGCCAGCAAGTCCGGGACAGGGAGTTCACCCCTCCACTTT.

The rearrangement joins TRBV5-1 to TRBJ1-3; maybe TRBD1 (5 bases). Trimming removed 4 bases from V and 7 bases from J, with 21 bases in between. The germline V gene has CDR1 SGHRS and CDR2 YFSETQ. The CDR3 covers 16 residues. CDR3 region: CASSPIQGRRSNTIYF. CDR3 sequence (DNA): TGCGCCAGCAGCCCGATCCAGGGTCGACGATCGAACACCATATATTTT.

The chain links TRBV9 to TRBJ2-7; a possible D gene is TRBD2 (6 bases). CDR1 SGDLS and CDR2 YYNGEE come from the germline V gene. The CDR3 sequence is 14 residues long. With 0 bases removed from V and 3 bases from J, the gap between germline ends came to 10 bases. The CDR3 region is CASSVGLANYEQYF. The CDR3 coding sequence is TGTGCCAGCAGCGTAGGTCTAGCGAACTACGAGCAGTACTTC.

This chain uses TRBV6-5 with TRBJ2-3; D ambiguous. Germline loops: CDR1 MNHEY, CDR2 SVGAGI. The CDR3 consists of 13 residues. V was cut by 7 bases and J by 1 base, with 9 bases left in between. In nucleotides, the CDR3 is TGTGCCAGCAAACCTCCTGGCACAGATACGCAGTATTTT. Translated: CASKPPGTDTQYF.

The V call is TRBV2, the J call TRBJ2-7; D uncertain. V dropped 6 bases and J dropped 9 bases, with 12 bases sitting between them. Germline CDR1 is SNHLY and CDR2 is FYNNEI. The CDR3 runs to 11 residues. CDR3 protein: CASRVPGVQYF. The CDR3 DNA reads TGTGCCAGCAGGGTCCCGGGTGTGCAGTACTTC.

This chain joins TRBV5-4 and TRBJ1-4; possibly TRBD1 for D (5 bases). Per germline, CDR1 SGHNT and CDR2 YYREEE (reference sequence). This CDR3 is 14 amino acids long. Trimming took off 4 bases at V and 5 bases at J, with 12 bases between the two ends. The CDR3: CASSAGRSNEKLFF. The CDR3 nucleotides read TGTGCCAGCAGCGCGGGACGGAGCAATGAAAAACTGTTTTTT.

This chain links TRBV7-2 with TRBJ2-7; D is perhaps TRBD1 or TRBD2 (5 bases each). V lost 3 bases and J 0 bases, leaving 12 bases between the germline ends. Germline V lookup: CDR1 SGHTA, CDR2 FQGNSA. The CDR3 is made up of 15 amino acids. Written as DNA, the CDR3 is TGTGCCAGCAGCTTCGAAGCAGGGAGCTCCTACGAGCAGTACTTC. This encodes CASSFEAGSSYEQYF.

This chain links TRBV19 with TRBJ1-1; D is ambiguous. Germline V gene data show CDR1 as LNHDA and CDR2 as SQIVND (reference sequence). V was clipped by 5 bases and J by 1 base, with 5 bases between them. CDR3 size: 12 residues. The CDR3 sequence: CASSPGNTEAFF. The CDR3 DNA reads TGTGCCAGTAGTCCAGGGAACACTGAAGCTTTCTTT.

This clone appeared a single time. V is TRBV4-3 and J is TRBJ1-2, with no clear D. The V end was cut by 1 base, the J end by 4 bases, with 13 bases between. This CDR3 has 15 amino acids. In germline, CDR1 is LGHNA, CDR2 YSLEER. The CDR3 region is CASSQGAATSYGYTF. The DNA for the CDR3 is TGCGCCAGCAGCCAAGGGGCAGCTACTAGCTATGGCTACACCTTC.

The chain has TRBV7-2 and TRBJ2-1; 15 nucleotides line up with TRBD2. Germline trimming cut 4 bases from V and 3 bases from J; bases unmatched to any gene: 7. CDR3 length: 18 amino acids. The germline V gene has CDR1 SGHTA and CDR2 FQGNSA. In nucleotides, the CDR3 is TGTGCCAGCAGCTCACGGACTAGCGGGAGGGCCTTCTACAATGAGCAGTTCTTC. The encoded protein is CASSSRTSGRAFYNEQFF.

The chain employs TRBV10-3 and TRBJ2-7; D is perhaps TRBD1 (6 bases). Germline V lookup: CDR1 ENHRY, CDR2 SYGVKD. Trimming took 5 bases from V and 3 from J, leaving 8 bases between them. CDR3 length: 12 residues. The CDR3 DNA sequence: TGTGCCATCAGTATGGACAGCTACGAGCAGTACTTC. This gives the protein CAISMDSYEQYF.

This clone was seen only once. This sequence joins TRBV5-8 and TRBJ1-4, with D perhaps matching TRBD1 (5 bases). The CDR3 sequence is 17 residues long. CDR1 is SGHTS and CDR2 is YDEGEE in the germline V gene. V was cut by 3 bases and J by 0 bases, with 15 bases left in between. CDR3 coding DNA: TGTGCCAGCAGCTGGGGGGGGACGACTGCAACTAATGAAAAACTGTTTTTT. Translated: CASSWGGTTATNEKLFF.

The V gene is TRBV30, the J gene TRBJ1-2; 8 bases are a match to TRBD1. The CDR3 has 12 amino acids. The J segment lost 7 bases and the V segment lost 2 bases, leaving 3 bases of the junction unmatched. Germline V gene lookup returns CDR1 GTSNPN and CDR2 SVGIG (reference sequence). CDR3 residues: CAWSRTGSGYTF. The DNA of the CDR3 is TGTGCCTGGAGTAGGACAGGGTCTGGCTACACCTTC.

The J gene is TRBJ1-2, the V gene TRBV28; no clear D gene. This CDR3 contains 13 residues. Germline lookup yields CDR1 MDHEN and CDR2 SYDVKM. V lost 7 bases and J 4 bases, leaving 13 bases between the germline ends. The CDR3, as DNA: TGTGCCAGCACGATAAGTGGGATCTATGGCTACACCTTC. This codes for CASTISGIYGYTF.